Listed here are 3 T cell receptor beta chains from one sample, sequenced in a study of post-analysis software for immune sequencing data. Study-wide points: Patients had higher frequencies than controls of roughly 5 TRBV segments, including TRBV5-6, TRBV5-1 and TRBV20-1.

Presence of unique molecular identifiers characterized the TCR beta cDNA libraries. TCRdb independently ran MiXCR on the PCR reads; one entry per CDR3 protein. The table has over 700,000 distinct CDR3 sequences, 25% to 30% seen once. Their antigens remain unidentified. The sequenced material came from blood. These receptors were taken from a girl aged 10-17 years with multiple sclerosis.

As concerns this clonotype: One end of the junction varies from germline; a read error may be responsible. V is TRBV6-2 or TRBV6-3 and J is TRBJ2-3; weak D call: TRBD1 (6 bases). CDR3 size: 15 residues. Germline V gene data show CDR1 as MNHEY and CDR2 as SVGEGT. The CDR3 here is CASSSGQSSTDMQYF. DNA for the CDR3: TGTGCCAGCAGTTCCGGACAGTCTAGCACAGATATGCAGTATTTT.

This clonotype was detected only a few times. The chain couples TRBV12-3 or TRBV12-4 to TRBJ2-3; TRBD1 aligns across 11 bases. The CDR3 spans 17 residues. V trimming: 4 bases; J trimming: 6 bases; junction bases outside the gene matches: 12. This chain's CDR3 is CASSSLRDRGLGDTQYF. The DNA for the CDR3 is TGTGCCAGCAGTTCCCTCCGGGACAGGGGGTTAGGTGATACGCAGTATTTT.

The chain recombines TRBV27 with TRBJ2-1; D gene uncertain. Germline-derived CDR1 and CDR2 are MNHEY and SMNVEV (reference sequence). Between the trimmed V and J ends, which lost 3 bases and 10 bases, there was a span of 13 bases. CDR3 length: 13 amino acids. The CDR3 is CASSFALITEQFF. The CDR3 DNA reads TGTGCCAGCAGTTTTGCGCTGATTACGGAGCAGTTCTTC.